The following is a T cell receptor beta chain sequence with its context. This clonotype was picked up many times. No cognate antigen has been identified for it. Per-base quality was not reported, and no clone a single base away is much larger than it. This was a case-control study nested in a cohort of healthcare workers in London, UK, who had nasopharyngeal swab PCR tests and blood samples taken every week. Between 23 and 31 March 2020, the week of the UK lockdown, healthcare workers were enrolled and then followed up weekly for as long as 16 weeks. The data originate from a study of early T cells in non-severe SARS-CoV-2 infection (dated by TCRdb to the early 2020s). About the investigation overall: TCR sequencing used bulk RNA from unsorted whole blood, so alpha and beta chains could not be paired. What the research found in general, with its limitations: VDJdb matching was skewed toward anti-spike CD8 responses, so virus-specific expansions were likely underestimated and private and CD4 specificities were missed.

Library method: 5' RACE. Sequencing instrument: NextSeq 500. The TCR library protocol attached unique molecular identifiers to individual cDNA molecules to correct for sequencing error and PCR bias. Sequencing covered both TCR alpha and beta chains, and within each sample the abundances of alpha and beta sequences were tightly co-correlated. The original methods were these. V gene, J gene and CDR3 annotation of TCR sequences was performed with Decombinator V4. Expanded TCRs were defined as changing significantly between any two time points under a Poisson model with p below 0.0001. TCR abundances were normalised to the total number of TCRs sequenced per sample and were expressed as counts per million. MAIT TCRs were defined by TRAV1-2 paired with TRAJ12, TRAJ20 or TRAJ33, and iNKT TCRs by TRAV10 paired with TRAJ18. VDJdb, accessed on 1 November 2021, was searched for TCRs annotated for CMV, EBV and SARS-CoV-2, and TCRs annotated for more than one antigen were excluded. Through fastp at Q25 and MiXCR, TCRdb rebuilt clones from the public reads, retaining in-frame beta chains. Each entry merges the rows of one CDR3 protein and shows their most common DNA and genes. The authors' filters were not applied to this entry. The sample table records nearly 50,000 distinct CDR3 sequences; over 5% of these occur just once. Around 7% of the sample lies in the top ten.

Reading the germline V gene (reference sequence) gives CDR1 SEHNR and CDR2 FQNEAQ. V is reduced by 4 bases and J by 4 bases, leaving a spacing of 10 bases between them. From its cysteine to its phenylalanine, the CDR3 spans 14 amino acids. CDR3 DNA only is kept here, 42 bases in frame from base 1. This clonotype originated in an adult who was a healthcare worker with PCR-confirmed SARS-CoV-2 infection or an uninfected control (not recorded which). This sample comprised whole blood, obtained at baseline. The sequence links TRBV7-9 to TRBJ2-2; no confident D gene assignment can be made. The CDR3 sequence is CASSSLTSTGELFF. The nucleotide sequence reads TGTGCCAGCAGCTCACTAACGAGCACCGGGGAGCTGTTTTTT.